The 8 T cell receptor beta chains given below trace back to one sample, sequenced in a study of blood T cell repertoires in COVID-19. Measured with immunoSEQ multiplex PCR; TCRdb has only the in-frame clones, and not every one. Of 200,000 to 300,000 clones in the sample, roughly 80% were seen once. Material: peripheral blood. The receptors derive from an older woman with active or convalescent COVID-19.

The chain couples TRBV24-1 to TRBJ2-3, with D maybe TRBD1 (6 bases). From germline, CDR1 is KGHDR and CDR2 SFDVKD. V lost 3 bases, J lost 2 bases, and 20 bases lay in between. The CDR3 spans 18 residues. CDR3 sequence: CATSDRGRDNEYTDTQYF. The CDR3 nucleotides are TGTGCCACCAGTGATCGGGGTAGGGACAACGAGTACACAGATACGCAGTATTTT.

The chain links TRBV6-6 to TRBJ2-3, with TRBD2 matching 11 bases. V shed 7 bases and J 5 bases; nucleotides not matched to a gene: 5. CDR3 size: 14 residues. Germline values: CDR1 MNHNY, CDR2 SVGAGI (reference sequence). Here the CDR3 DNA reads TGTGCCAGCATTAGACTAGCGGGAAGAGATACGCAGTATTTT. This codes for CASIRLAGRDTQYF.

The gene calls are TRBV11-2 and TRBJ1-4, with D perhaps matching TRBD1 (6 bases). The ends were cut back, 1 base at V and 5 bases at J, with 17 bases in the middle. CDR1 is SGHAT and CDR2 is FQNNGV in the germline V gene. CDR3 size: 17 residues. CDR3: CASSLGVGGPSNEKLFF. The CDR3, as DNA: TGTGCCAGCAGCTTAGGGGTCGGGGGGCCTTCAAATGAAAAACTGTTTTTT.

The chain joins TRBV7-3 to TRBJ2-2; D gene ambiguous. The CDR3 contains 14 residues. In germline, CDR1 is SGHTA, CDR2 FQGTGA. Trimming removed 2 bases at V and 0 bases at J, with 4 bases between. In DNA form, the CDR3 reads TGTGCCAGCAGCTTACTAGCGAACACCGGGGAGCTGTTTTTT. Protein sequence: CASSLLANTGELFF.

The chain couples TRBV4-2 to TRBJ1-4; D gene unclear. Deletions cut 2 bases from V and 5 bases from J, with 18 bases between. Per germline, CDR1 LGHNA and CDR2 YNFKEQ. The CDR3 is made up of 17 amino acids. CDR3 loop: CASSQLSTSGRNEKLFF. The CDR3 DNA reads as TGTGCCAGCAGCCAACTCTCAACCTCAGGCAGGAATGAAAAACTGTTTTTT.

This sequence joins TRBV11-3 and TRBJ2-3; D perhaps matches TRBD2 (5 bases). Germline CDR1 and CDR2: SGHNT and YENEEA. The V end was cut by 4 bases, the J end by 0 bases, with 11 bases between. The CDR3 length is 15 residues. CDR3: CASSSGLTSTDTQYF. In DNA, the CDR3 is TGTGCCAGCAGCTCCGGACTTACCAGCACAGATACGCAGTATTTT. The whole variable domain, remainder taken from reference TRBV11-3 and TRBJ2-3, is EAGVVQSPRYKIIEKKQPVAFWCNPISGHNTLYWYLQNLGQGPELLIRYENEEAVDDSQLPKDRFSAERLKGVDSTLKIQPAELGDSAVYLCASSSGLTSTDTQYFGPGTRLTVL.

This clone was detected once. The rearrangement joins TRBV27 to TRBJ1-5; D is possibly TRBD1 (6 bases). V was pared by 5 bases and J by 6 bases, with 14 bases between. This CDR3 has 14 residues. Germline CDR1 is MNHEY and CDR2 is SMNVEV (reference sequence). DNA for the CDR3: TGTGCCAGCAGTCCCCTCGGGGGGCGTCAGCCCCAGCATTTT. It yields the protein CASSPLGGRQPQHF.

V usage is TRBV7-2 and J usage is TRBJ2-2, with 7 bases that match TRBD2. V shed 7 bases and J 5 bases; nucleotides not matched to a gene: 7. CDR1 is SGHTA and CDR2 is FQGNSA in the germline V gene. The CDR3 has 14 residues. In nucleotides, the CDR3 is TGTGCCAGCACCCCTGGGGGGGAAACCGGGGAGCTGTTTTTT. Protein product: CASTPGGETGELFF.